This T cell receptor (beta chain) originates from a study of CD8 T cells in Susac syndrome. Random hexamers primed reverse transcription of 0.5 to 1 ug RNA. The authors amplified TCR beta CDR3 across 54 Vbeta and 13 Jbeta using immunoSEQ multiplex PCR. Using its own MiXCR run on the immunoSEQ multiplex PCR reads, TCRdb lists one record per CDR3 protein. The data contain 200,000 to 250,000 distinct CDR3 sequences, about 93% of them singletons. From blood CD8+ and CD4+ T cells, the TCR beta chain was sequenced. The CDR3 has 15 amino acids. Looked up from germline, CDR1 is SGDLS and CDR2 is YYNGEE. The junction had 4 bases not matched to a gene; V was cut back by 2 bases and J by 2 bases.

This clonotype was sampled from a human donor with multiple sclerosis. This sequence joins TRBV9 and TRBJ2-3; 8 nucleotides match TRBD2. What was sequenced was CD8+ T cells from PBMCs. CDR3 in amino acids: CASSVKAGATDTQYF. The CDR3 bases are TGTGCCAGCAGCGTGAAAGCGGGGGCCACAGATACGCAGTATTTT.